This is a list of T cell receptor beta chains from one sample in a study of T-cell reconstitution after alpha-beta-depleted transplantation in children. TCRdb reanalysed the PCR reads using MiXCR and keeps one entry per CDR3 protein. The sample carries nearly 550,000 distinct CDR3 sequences, approximately 20% recorded once. The material sequenced was PBMCs from the stem cell graft donor, taken from the stem cell graft. The receptors derive from a human donor who donated a stem cell graft to a child with acute lymphoblastic leukemia. CDR3s include the opening cysteine and the closing phenylalanine or tryptophan. D genes are given only for firm matches. Size values are once, few and many counts, or a class for expanded clones, and some rows have none.

many,TRBJ1-6,-,TRBV5-1,CASSKVGGYSPLHF,TGCGCCAGCAGCAAAGTCGGAGGGTACTCACCCCTCCACTTT
few,TRBJ2-2,TRBD2,TRBV4-1,CASSQAWLGLVNTGELFF,TGCGCCAGCAGCCAAGCGTGGTTGGGACTAGTTAACACCGGGGAGCTGTTTTTT
-,TRBJ2-1,TRBD1,TRBV6-1,CASSTRDRGVNEQFF,TGTGCCAGCAGTACCCGGGACAGGGGGGTTAATGAGCAGTTCTTC
-,TRBJ2-7,-,TRBV7-6,CASSALVASPREQYF,TGTGCCAGCAGCGCCCTTGTAGCCTCCCCGAGGGAGCAGTACTTC
-,TRBJ2-5,-,TRBV7-6,CASTRGQIWETQYF,TGTGCCAGCACCCGCGGGCAGATTTGGGAGACCCAGTACTTC
few,TRBJ1-1,-,TRBV2,CASSDTPTAMNTEAFF,TGTGCCAGCAGTGATACACCGACAGCGATGAACACTGAAGCTTTCTTT
-,TRBJ1-4,-,TRBV5-5,CASRPLEAGEKLFF,TGTGCCAGCAGACCCCTTGAGGCTGGGGAAAAACTGTTTTTT
-,TRBJ1-1,-,TRBV13,CASSTLGAEAFF,TGTGCCAGCAGCACCTTAGGGGCTGAAGCTTTCTTT
-,TRBJ2-7,-,TRBV27,CASSSYQGPGYEQYF,TGTGCCAGCAGTTCCTATCAGGGGCCAGGCTACGAGCAGTACTTC
-,TRBJ1-3,-,TRBV29-1,CSAVQGAGNTIYF,TGCAGCGCTGTACAGGGAGCTGGAAACACCATATATTTT
-,TRBJ2-7,-,TRBV20-1,CSARDGRTYGEQYF,TGCAGTGCTAGAGACGGTAGGACCTACGGCGAGCAGTACTTC
many,TRBJ2-5,-,TRBV20-1,CSARPWRDLRTQYF,TGCAGTGCTAGACCCTGGCGGGACCTGAGGACCCAGTACTTC
few,TRBJ2-7,TRBD1,TRBV4-1,CASSQWGLTGAEQYF,TGCGCCAGCAGCCAATGGGGGCTCACAGGGGCCGAGCAGTACTTC
-,TRBJ2-2,TRBD2,TRBV20-1,CSASLIPSGSRFTGELFF,TGCAGTGCTAGTCTTATCCCTAGCGGGAGTCGGTTCACCGGGGAGCTGTTTTTT
-,TRBJ2-2,-,TRBV6-5,CASNLGTGELFF,TGTGCCAGCAACCTGGGCACCGGGGAGCTGTTTTTT
-,TRBJ1-1,-,TRBV24-1,CATSVGGSTEAFF,TGTGCCACCAGTGTGGGCGGTTCCACTGAAGCTTTCTTT
few,TRBJ2-5,-,TRBV6-5,CASSHYYALQETQYF,TGTGCCAGCAGTCACTACTATGCCCTCCAAGAGACCCAGTACTTC
many,TRBJ1-1,-,TRBV5-1,CASSVASGITEAFF,TGCGCCAGCAGCGTGGCGAGCGGGATCACTGAAGCTTTCTTT
-,TRBJ1-6,-,TRBV6-1,CASRPRDSKSSYNSPLHF,TGTGCCAGCAGGCCCCGGGACTCAAAAAGCTCCTATAATTCACCCCTCCACTTT
few,TRBJ1-2,-,TRBV29-1,CSVEDLATYANYGYTF,TGCAGCGTTGAAGATCTTGCGACCTATGCTAACTATGGCTACACCTTC
-,TRBJ2-1,-,TRBV19,CASGAGFYNEQFF,TGTGCCAGCGGGGCGGGATTCTACAATGAGCAGTTCTTC
-,TRBJ2-2,-,TRBV11-2,CASGGKGSTGELFF,TGTGCCAGCGGGGGAAAGGGTTCGACCGGGGAGCTGTTTTTT
-,TRBJ2-7,TRBD1,TRBV27,CASRTYRGSSYEQYF,TGTGCCAGCAGGACTTACAGGGGTAGCTCCTACGAGCAGTACTTC
-,TRBJ2-2,-,TRBV4-2,CASSQAGVETGELFF,TGTGCCAGCAGCCAAGCGGGCGTGGAGACCGGGGAGCTGTTTTTT
-,TRBJ1-2,-,TRBV29-1,CSVVGSNVHGYTF,TGCAGCGTTGTGGGGTCCAACGTACATGGCTACACCTTC
few,TRBJ2-2,TRBD2,TRBV25-1,CASSGLTSGRGSGELFF,TGTGCCAGCAGTGGCCTGACTAGCGGGAGAGGGTCCGGGGAGCTGTTTTTT
-,TRBJ2-1,TRBD1,TRBV5-1,CASRNRDSNNEQFF,TGCGCCAGCAGAAACCGGGACAGTAACAATGAGCAGTTCTTC
-,TRBJ1-2,-,TRBV15,CATSRDLLVGYTF,TGTGCCACCAGCAGAGATCTTTTGGTTGGCTACACCTTC
few,TRBJ2-1,-,TRBV4-1,CASSFSDYNEQFF,TGCGCCAGCAGCTTCTCGGACTACAATGAGCAGTTCTTC
-,TRBJ2-7,TRBD1,TRBV20-1,CSATPLGQGFYEQYF,TGCAGTGCTACCCCTCTGGGACAGGGGTTCTACGAGCAGTACTTC
-,TRBJ2-1,TRBD2,TRBV12-3/TRBV12-4,CATEPGRIDEQFF,TGTGCCACCGAGCCCGGGAGGATCGATGAGCAGTTCTTC
few,TRBJ1-1,TRBD1,TRBV27,CASSLYQTGDTEAFF,TGTGCCAGCAGTTTATATCAGACAGGGGACACTGAAGCTTTCTTT
-,TRBJ1-2,-,TRBV6-1,CASSEATGPNYGYTF,TGTGCCAGCAGTGAAGCAACAGGTCCTAACTATGGCTACACCTTC
few,TRBJ2-7,TRBD1,TRBV20-1,CSARTGQGAYEQYF,TGCAGTGCTAGAACGGGACAGGGGGCTTACGAGCAGTACTTC
many,TRBJ2-7,TRBD2,TRBV29-1,CSVESGALSSYEQYF,TGCAGCGTAGAAAGCGGGGCCCTGTCTTCCTACGAGCAGTACTTC
-,TRBJ1-3,-,TRBV5-1,CASSGLGASGNTIYF,TGCGCCAGCAGTGGTTTGGGGGCCTCTGGAAACACCATATATTTT
few,TRBJ2-3,-,TRBV4-1,CASSQYAVKNPDTQYF,TGCGCCAGCAGCCAATATGCTGTCAAAAACCCAGATACGCAGTATTTT
-,TRBJ2-3,-,TRBV27,CASRRQGTDTQYF,TGTGCCAGCAGACGGCAGGGCACAGATACGCAGTATTTT
once,TRBJ2-1,TRBD2,TRBV12-3/TRBV12-4,CASKENIPGLAGGGEQFF,TGTGCCAGCAAAGAAAATATCCCGGGACTAGCGGGAGGAGGTGAGCAGTTCTTC
few,TRBJ2-3,-,TRBV6-1,CASRGKRITDTQYF,TGTGCCAGCAGGGGGAAGAGAATCACAGATACGCAGTATTTT
-,TRBJ1-1,TRBD1,TRBV5-1,CASSRGQGWRDTEAFF,TGCGCCAGCAGCCGCGGACAGGGATGGCGGGACACTGAAGCTTTCTTT
few,TRBJ2-1,-,TRBV19,CASSSLQGNEQFF,TGTGCCAGTAGTTCCCTCCAGGGGAATGAGCAGTTCTTC
few,TRBJ2-1,-,TRBV5-1,CASSLDLLGSSGNEQFF,TGCGCCAGCAGCTTGGACCTCCTAGGGTCGTCGGGCAATGAGCAGTTCTTC
-,TRBJ1-4,-,TRBV3-1,CAFSLRGGGVFATNEKLFF,TGTGCCTTCAGTTTAAGGGGTGGAGGGGTCTTTGCAACTAATGAAAAACTGTTTTTT
-,TRBJ1-1,-,TRBV5-1,CASTDGWVGTEAFF,TGCGCCAGCACCGACGGTTGGGTTGGCACTGAAGCTTTCTTT
few,TRBJ2-1,-,TRBV12-3/TRBV12-4,CASIRGSYNEQFF,TGTGCCAGCATTCGGGGCTCCTACAATGAGCAGTTCTTC
-,TRBJ1-1,TRBD1,TRBV12-3/TRBV12-4,CASSPDRDYTPAFF,TGTGCCAGCAGTCCGGACAGGGACTACACGCCAGCTTTCTTT
few,TRBJ2-5,TRBD2,TRBV6-5,CASSYTSGRRTETQYF,TGTGCCAGCAGTTACACTAGCGGGAGAAGGACGGAGACCCAGTACTTC
few,TRBJ2-1,TRBD2,TRBV9,CASSVEDGLAEYNEQFF,TGTGCCAGCAGCGTAGAGGATGGACTAGCGGAGTACAATGAGCAGTTCTTC
-,TRBJ2-1,TRBD1,TRBV20-1,CSAMGQGPLTYNEQFF,TGCAGTGCCATGGGACAGGGGCCCCTTACCTACAATGAGCAGTTCTTC
-,TRBJ2-5,-,TRBV29-1,CSVEVSVFENF,TGCAGCGTTGAAGTGTCGGTGTTCGAGAACTTC
-,TRBJ2-3,TRBD2,TRBV3-1,CASSPLLAGGAADTQYF,TGTGCCAGCAGCCCTCTCCTAGCGGGAGGGGCGGCAGATACGCAGTATTTT
-,TRBJ2-3,-,TRBV12-3/TRBV12-4,CASSLAGLDTDTQYF,TGTGCCAGCAGTTTAGCGGGACTGGACACAGATACGCAGTATTTT
-,TRBJ2-7,TRBD1,TRBV27,CASSHGTAYEQYF,TGTGCCAGCAGTCACGGGACAGCCTACGAGCAGTACTTC
few,TRBJ2-3,TRBD2,TRBV24-1,CATSSSGSDTQYF,TGTGCCACCAGTTCTAGCGGGAGCGATACGCAGTATTTT
-,TRBJ1-1,-,TRBV20-1,CSARDLGRGPETSNTEAFF,TGCAGTGCTAGAGATCTGGGTAGGGGCCCTGAGACCTCGAACACTGAAGCTTTCTTT